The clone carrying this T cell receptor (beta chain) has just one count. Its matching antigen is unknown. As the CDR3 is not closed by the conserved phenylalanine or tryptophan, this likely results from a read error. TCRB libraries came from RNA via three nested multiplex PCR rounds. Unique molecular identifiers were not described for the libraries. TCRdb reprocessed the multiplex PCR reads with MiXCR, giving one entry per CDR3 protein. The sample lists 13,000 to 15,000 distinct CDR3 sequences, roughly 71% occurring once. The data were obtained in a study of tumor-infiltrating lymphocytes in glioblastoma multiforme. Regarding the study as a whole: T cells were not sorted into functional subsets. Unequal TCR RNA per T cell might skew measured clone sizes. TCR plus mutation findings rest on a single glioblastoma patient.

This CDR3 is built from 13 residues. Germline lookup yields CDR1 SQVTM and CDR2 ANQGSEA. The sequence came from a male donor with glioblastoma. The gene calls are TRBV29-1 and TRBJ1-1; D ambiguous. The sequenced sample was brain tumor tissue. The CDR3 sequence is CIVEHSNNTEAFV. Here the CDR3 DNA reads TGCATCGTTGAACATTCCAACAACACTGAAGCTTTCGTT.